This T cell receptor (beta chain) was sequenced for a study of cytomegalovirus exposure and HLA in healthy donors. At the level of the study: Of the donors genotyped, several hundred in all, 65% to 90% fell in the Caucasian-associated ancestry cluster.

With regard to this clone: Its antigen is as yet unknown.

Whole-study findings and limits: A previous analysis found most TCR beta V segments productive roughly 87% or roughly 30% of the time. An assumption of roughly uniform sequencing depth across donors underlay the presence/absence analyses.

V trimming: 4 bases; J trimming: 0 bases; junction bases outside the gene matches: 6. The germline V gene encodes CDR1 SNHLY and CDR2 FYNNEI. The CDR3 is 16 amino acids. With 60 Vbeta and 13 Jbeta primers, the PCR was carried out. Here immunoSEQ multiplex PCR was the method, and the copy in TCRdb shows in-frame clones only, minus some. The ten most abundant clones cover 3.5% to 4% of a sample with 55,000 to 75,000 clones. This chain connects TRBV2 to TRBJ1-3, with 7 bases lining up with TRBD1. Material for sequencing was PBMCs. The TCR originated in a male donor in good health and CMV-seronegative. CDR3 coding DNA: TGTGCCAGCAGTGCCCGACAGGGCCTCTCTGGAAACACCATATATTTT. This gives the protein CASSARQGLSGNTIYF.